This T cell receptor (beta chain) emerged from a study of shared clonotypes between healthy human individuals (dated by TCRdb to the early 2020s). For the study in its entirety: Three men and a couple of women, aged 18 to 49 years, made up the cohort. For each donor, CD4 naive and CD4 memory were each run on three plates, CD8 naive on two plates, and CD8 memory on one plate. To estimate repertoire size and how much clonotypes are shared between individuals, the study performed deep sequencing of blood TCR repertoires from roughly five healthy adults. To increase sequencing depth and limit assay-specific biases, different laboratories used diverse techniques to prepare libraries and sequence TCR repertoires. Leukapheresis yielded between about 0.94 and 10 billion PBMCs per donor.

Overall study outcomes, separate from this receptor: Naive subsets generally had larger estimated clonotype richness than memory subsets. Across four donors, roughly 5% of naive CD4, 3% to 3.5% of naive CD8, 2.3% of memory CD4, and approximately 0.4% of memory CD8 clonotypes were shared. Only blood was sampled, and tissue TCR repertoires likely differ from those in blood. Even with the large sequencing depth, rarefaction of the sorted-subset datasets indicated that sequencing was incomplete. Higher generation probabilities were observed for clonotypes shared by all four sorted-subset donors than for non-shared clonotypes. Because the study included only a small number of donors, the genetic and exposure-history diversity represented was limited. Based on pairwise subsampling, the degree of clonotype sharing among donors was expected to be affected by sequencing depth.

Taken from cysteine to phenylalanine, the CDR3 has 13 residues. Only the CDR3 portion is preserved as DNA: 39 bases, with reading frame beginning at the first base. The germline V gene (reference sequence) yields SEHNR for CDR1 and FQNEAQ for CDR2. The junction carries 4 bases between V and J, which are trimmed by 1 base and 1 base respectively. Comments on this clone: Its antigen is currently not known. Base qualities are not provided; no much larger clone lies one nucleotide away. The identical CDR3 is also encoded by other nucleotide sequences in the sample.

CD8 naive samples were CD45RO-negative cells positively selected for CCR7, giving a CD45RA+CCR7+ population that excluded TemRA cells. The donors were healthy, HIV-negative adults who had no recently reported acute infections or vaccinations. Every donor was a Caucasian adult living in Nashville, Tennessee, USA. Blood was collected by leukapheresis, and PBMCs were isolated by Ficoll-Histopaque density gradient centrifugation and then cryopreserved in liquid nitrogen vapor phase. Analytical flow cytometry was used to check the purity and quantity of each magnetically sorted T cell population. Each sorted fraction had its genomic DNA isolated and then quantified by UV absorbance on a Nanodrop 2000c. Using the deep immunoSEQ assay, multiplex PCR amplified TCR CDR3 regions from genomic DNA. For each cell subset, the extracted genomic DNA was distributed evenly across all wells of several immunoSEQ 96-well plates, and each plate served as one replicate. For sorted subsets, each replicate PCR was loaded with 150 to 250 ng genomic DNA, equivalent to 30,000 or so T cell genomes. Purified libraries were measured with a Qubit 3.0 fluorometer, size-checked on a Bioanalyzer 2100, and measured again with the KAPA Library Quantification kit. A separate single-read 150-cycle Illumina NextSeq 550 flow cell was used to sequence each immunoSEQ 96-well plate. The paper's processing steps were these. Because the immunoSEQ output held only junctional sequences and lacked quality scores, the filtering could not match the filtering applied to full-length reads. Sequences were annotated with PyIR, a Python wrapper for IgBLAST v1.9, and V/J genes and CDR3 were assigned using IMGT germline references. Any read was removed if the V/J assignment was weak (E-value above 1e-6), the CDR3 was missing, or the read contained stop codons, out-of-frame junctions, or ambiguous translated residues. V3J clonotypes were defined as sequences sharing an identical inferred V gene, J gene, and CDR3 amino acid sequence. To compute the percentage overlap between repertoires, the number of shared unique clonotypes was divided by the size of the smaller repertoire. RTK rarefaction, the Chao1 estimator, and Recon v2.1 estimates of unobserved clonotypes were used to assess repertoire richness. OLGA was used to compute generation probabilities for all TCRbeta clonotypes that the gDNA method yielded from a handful of donors. TCRdb obtained this table from immuneACCESS and retained in-frame rearrangements with V and J assigned. These tables miss some clones; where compared with another copy, unresolved V genes account for less than half of the shortfall, and the remainder is unexplained. The V and J calls and clone size were taken over from that table, and D and trimming were inferred from the DNA. The sample data list roughly 1,800,000 clones, and about 95% of these were observed just once. Jointly, the top ten make up more than 0.95% of the sample.

The sample was naive CD8+ T cells sorted from blood. The cell subset or site label of this sample denotes: CD45RA+CCR7+. The TCR originated in a young man in good health. The sequence links TRBV7-9 to TRBJ1-1; the D gene remains uncertain. The nucleotide sequence is TGTGCCAGCAGCTTAGAGCGGAACACTGAAGCTTTCTTT. Translated, this is CASSLERNTEAFF. With all but the CDR3 taken from the reference TRBV7-9 and TRBJ1-1 genes, the full variable domain is: DTGVSQNPRHKITKRGQNVTFRCDPISEHNRLYWYRQTLGQGPEFLTYFQNEAQLEKSRLLSDRFSAERPKGSFSTLEIQRTEQGDSAMYLCASSLERNTEAFFGQGTRLTVV.